The 31 T cell receptor beta chains listed next were all sequenced from one sample in a study of blood T cell repertoires in COVID-19 (dated by TCRdb to the early 2020s). Library preparation employed the immunoSEQ multiplex PCR assay. Here the immuneACCESS table is served through TCRdb, limited to in-frame sequences with V and J called. Missing clones are a known gap in these copies; in checked studies unresolved V genes cover under half, and the rest lacks a known reason. Within this sample are 200,000 to 250,000 clones, with around 82% of them counted one time only. The ten top clones hold roughly 12% of the sample. Input material: peripheral blood. These receptors were taken from a human donor in a cohort sampled during active COVID-19.

The V call is TRBV5-1, the J call TRBJ2-7, with 7 positions matching TRBD1. The ends lost 3 bases at V and 2 bases at J; junction bases unmatched: 5. The CDR3 has 14 residues. Germline assignment: CDR1 SGHRS and CDR2 YFSETQ. CDR3 loop: CASSYMTGTYEQYF. In DNA, the CDR3 is TGCGCCAGCAGCTACATGACAGGGACCTACGAGCAGTACTTC.

This clone appeared a single time. The V gene is TRBV21-1, the J gene TRBJ1-1; the D call in the table, TRBD1, was not verified against the DNA. TRBV21-1 is reported as a pseudogene. The CDR3 is 13 residues long. This CDR3 reads CASSTDRGFGAFF. CDR3 coding DNA: TGTGCCAGCAGCACGGACAGGGGCTTCGGAGCTTTCTTT.

A single count supports this clone. This chain uses TRBV30 with TRBJ1-4, with 8 bases matching TRBD1. The V gene end was trimmed by 3 bases and the J gene end by 7 bases; junction bases not matched to a gene: 1. In germline, CDR1 is GTSNPN, CDR2 SVGIG (reference sequence). This CDR3 has 12 amino acids. The CDR3 region is CAWRQGAEKLFF. The CDR3 DNA reads TGTGCCTGGAGGCAGGGGGCTGAAAAACTGTTTTTT.

This clone was counted between two and nine times. Germline is not matched at one junction end, which may reflect a read error. The chain carries TRBV7-9 and TRBJ1-3; no firm D call. CDR1 and CDR2 from the germline V gene are SEHNR and FQNEAQ (reference sequence). This CDR3 is 14 amino acids long. The CDR3 here is CASTPSTSANTIYF. CDR3 in DNA: TGTGCCAGCACTCCCTCGACTTCTGCAAACACCATATATTTT.

The rearrangement uses TRBV7-9 and TRBJ2-2, with TRBD1 matching over 10 bases. CDR1 SEHNR and CDR2 FQNEAQ come from the germline V gene (reference sequence). The length of the CDR3 is 18 residues. The ends lost 3 bases at V and 1 base at J; junction bases unmatched: 8. The CDR3 reads CASSFGYGTGENTGELFF. The CDR3 nucleotides read TGTGCCAGCAGCTTTGGGTACGGGACAGGGGAGAACACCGGGGAGCTGTTTTTT.

The chain combines TRBV28 with TRBJ2-7, with TRBD1 identical over 7 bases. Per germline, CDR1 MDHEN and CDR2 SYDVKM. V trimming: 5 bases; J trimming: 9 bases; junction bases outside the gene matches: 25. This CDR3 spans 18 amino acids. CDR3 amino acids: CASSPPTGARRRKPGQYF. CDR3 in DNA: TGTGCCAGCAGTCCGCCAACAGGGGCCCGCAGAAGAAAGCCCGGGCAGTACTTC.

The chain links TRBV25-1 to TRBJ1-1; D not certain. V lost 6 bases, J lost 1 base, and 9 bases lay in between. The CDR3 is 13 amino acids. Germline CDR1 reads MGHDK; CDR2 reads SYGVNS. The CDR3 spells CASSGVENTEAFF. The CDR3 region has the DNA TGTGCCAGCAGCGGAGTTGAGAACACTGAAGCTTTCTTT.

The chain carries TRBV5-4 and TRBJ2-2; D possibly corresponds to TRBD1 (5 bases). With 0 bases removed from V and 1 base from J, the gap between germline ends came to 10 bases. The CDR3 has 16 residues. Germline loops: CDR1 SGHNT, CDR2 YYREEE (reference sequence). This CDR3 is CASSLGRGGNTGELFF. Written as DNA, the CDR3 is TGTGCCAGCAGCTTGGGAAGGGGTGGGAACACCGGGGAGCTGTTTTTT.

This clone has a handful of counts. V usage is TRBV5-4 and J usage is TRBJ2-3; 10 bases match TRBD2. With 3 bases clipped from V and 3 bases from J, the junction kept 1 base outside the gene matches. The CDR3 loop spans 14 amino acids. Per germline, CDR1 SGHNT and CDR2 YYREEE (reference sequence). The CDR3 DNA is TGTGCCAGCAGCTCGGGACTAGCGACAGATACGCAGTATTTT. Amino acid sequence: CASSSGLATDTQYF.

The rearrangement joins TRBV9 to TRBJ2-1; D not resolved. The CDR3 contains 12 residues. Germline assignment: CDR1 SGDLS and CDR2 YYNGEE. V dropped 4 bases and J dropped 4 bases, with 6 bases sitting between them. CDR3 protein: CASSLGYNEQFF. For the CDR3, the DNA is TGTGCCAGCAGCCTCGGTTACAATGAGCAGTTCTTC.

CDR3 DNA sequence: TGTGCCAGCAGTGACTCGACTATGGGCTACACCTTC. Protein: CASSDSTMGYTF. The gene calls are TRBV6-4 and TRBJ1-2, with D unclear. The CDR3 extends over 12 amino acids. CDR1 is MRHNA, CDR2 SNTAGT, per germline. The ends were cut back, 0 bases at V and 8 bases at J, with 7 bases in the middle.

This clone was recorded once. V and J are TRBV12-3 or TRBV12-4 and TRBJ1-2; tentatively, D is TRBD1 (5 bases). The V end was cut by 3 bases, the J end by 3 bases, with 8 bases between. The CDR3 totals 13 residues. The chain's CDR3 is CASSLSGYYGYTF. CDR3 DNA: TGTGCCAGCAGTTTGTCAGGGTACTATGGCTACACCTTC.

This clone was seen at least ten times. J is TRBJ2-3 and V is TRBV6-4, with D perhaps matching TRBD2 (5 bases). Germline V gives CDR1 MRHNA, CDR2 SNTAGT. V lost 4 bases and J 2 bases, leaving 10 bases between the germline ends. CDR3 size: 14 residues. The CDR3 reads CASSAGRDTDTQYF. The CDR3 DNA is TGTGCCAGCAGTGCCGGCCGGGACACAGATACGCAGTATTTT.

The V and J genes are TRBV12-5 and TRBJ2-5; perhaps TRBD1 as D (6 bases). V was cut by 2 bases and J by 2 bases, with 15 bases left in between. CDR1 is LGHNT and CDR2 is FRNRAP in the germline V gene. The CDR3 is made up of 16 amino acids. The CDR3 loop is CASGLLPQGPQETQYF. The CDR3 region has the DNA TGTGCTAGTGGTTTGCTACCTCAGGGGCCTCAAGAGACCCAGTACTTC.

The chain couples TRBV5-1 to TRBJ1-2, with D perhaps matching TRBD1 (6 bases). Per germline, CDR1 SGHRS and CDR2 YFSETQ. The CDR3 covers 14 residues. V was trimmed by 1 base and J by 6 bases, leaving 13 bases between them. CDR3 protein: CASSLTQQGDGYTF. The CDR3, as DNA: TGCGCCAGCAGCTTGACTCAACAGGGTGATGGCTACACCTTC.

This chain uses TRBV9 with TRBJ1-2, with TRBD1 identical over 9 bases. The V and J ends lost 3 bases and 6 bases, in that order; junction bases with no gene match: 9. The germline CDR1 and CDR2 sequences are SGDLS and YYNGEE. The CDR3 runs to 15 residues. Here the CDR3 reads CASSAPDRGRNGYTF. CDR3 in DNA: TGTGCCAGCAGCGCCCCAGACAGGGGGAGGAATGGCTACACCTTC.

V is TRBV9 and J is TRBJ2-3; TRBD2 matches at 7 bases. V was clipped by 4 bases and J by 3 bases; unmatched bases: 14. The CDR3 is 17 amino acids. Per germline, CDR1 SGDLS and CDR2 YYNGEE. DNA of the CDR3: TGTGCCAGCAGCTTTCGGACTAGTCATGGTCTTACAGATACGCAGTATTTT. Protein sequence: CASSFRTSHGLTDTQYF.

The rearrangement joins TRBV5-1 to TRBJ2-5, with 7 bases fitting TRBD1. In germline, CDR1 is SGHRS, CDR2 YFSETQ. The J segment lost 5 bases and the V segment lost 4 bases, leaving 8 bases of the junction unmatched. The CDR3 sequence is 14 residues long. The CDR3 DNA reads as TGCGCCAGCAGCCGACAGGGACCACGGGAGACCCAGTACTTC. Protein: CASSRQGPRETQYF.

Comments on this clone: Other DNA sequences in the same sample also yield this CDR3. In nucleotides, the CDR3 is TGTGCCAGCAGCTTTCTACCCCCAAATCAGCCCCAGCATTTT. Translating it yields CASSFLPPNQPQHF. The chain is built from TRBV7-2 and TRBJ1-5; D is unresolved. This CDR3 has 14 amino acids. In germline, CDR1 is SGHTA, CDR2 FQGNSA. Trimming pared 3 bases from V and 4 bases from J, leaving 10 bases between.

This chain connects TRBV2 to TRBJ2-1; TRBD1 might be the D (6 bases). The CDR3 extends over 15 amino acids. Between the trimmed V and J ends, which lost 6 bases and 3 bases, there was a span of 15 bases. From germline, CDR1 is SNHLY and CDR2 FYNNEI. The CDR3 loop is CASRSPGQRYNEQFF. For the CDR3, the DNA is TGTGCCAGCAGGTCCCCGGGACAACGCTACAATGAGCAGTTCTTC.

The CDR3, as DNA: TGTGCCAGTAGGACGGGAGGAAGAGGGAATCAGCCCCAGCATTTT. Its translation: CASRTGGRGNQPQHF. J is TRBJ1-5 and V is TRBV19, with D hard to call. Per germline, CDR1 LNHDA and CDR2 SQIVND (reference sequence). The CDR3 has 15 residues. Deletions cut 6 bases from V and 4 bases from J, with 16 bases between.

This chain links TRBV9 with TRBJ2-3; TRBD2 agrees at 11 bases. The CDR3 totals 17 residues. V shed 4 bases, J shed 2 bases, and the junction held 9 bases outside the gene matches. The germline CDR1 and CDR2 sequences are SGDLS and YYNGEE. The CDR3 loop reads CASSSRGTSGFTDTQYF. CDR3 coding DNA: TGTGCCAGCAGCTCAAGGGGGACTAGCGGATTCACAGATACGCAGTATTTT.

The chain has TRBV5-8 and TRBJ2-7; no clear D gene. Trimming cost V 3 bases and J 4 bases, with 8 bases left between them. The CDR3 spans 12 residues. Germline CDR1 and CDR2: SGHTS and YDEGEE. DNA of the CDR3: TGTGCCAGCAGCTCGTCCGGGTACGAGCAGTACTTC. Its protein is CASSSSGYEQYF.

The chain is built from TRBV3-1 (or the pseudogene TRBV3-2) and TRBJ2-4; D may be TRBD1 (6 bases). V was pared by 4 bases and J by 2 bases, with 18 bases between. The V gene's germline CDR1 is LGHDT and CDR2 YNNKEL (reference sequence). The length of the CDR3 is 17 residues. The CDR3 DNA follows: TGTGCCAGCAGCCCCTGGGACCCAGGGGACACCAAAAACATTCAGTACTTC. Its translation: CASSPWDPGDTKNIQYF.

V gene TRBV6-5 combines with J gene TRBJ1-2; 8 positions agree with TRBD1. Germline V lookup: CDR1 MNHEY, CDR2 SVGAGI. The CDR3 runs 14 residues. Trimming took 5 bases from V and 7 from J; bases not matched to a gene: 9. The DNA for the CDR3 is TGTGCCAGCAGTCGGGGACAGGAGGAGGTTGGCTACACCTTC. Amino acid sequence: CASSRGQEEVGYTF.

The gene calls are TRBV28 and TRBJ2-7, with 11 bases that match TRBD2. The ends lost 8 bases at V and 2 bases at J; junction bases unmatched: 2. Germline lookup yields CDR1 MDHEN and CDR2 SYDVKM. There are 13 residues in the CDR3. As DNA, the CDR3 is TGTGCCAGCTTACTAGCGGGAGCCTACGAGCAGTACTTC. Encoded protein: CASLLAGAYEQYF.

The rearrangement uses TRBV6-2 or TRBV6-3 and TRBJ1-2; D uncertain. This CDR3 is 12 amino acids long. The V and J ends lost 2 bases and 7 bases respectively, with 8 bases between them. CDR1 and CDR2 (germline): MNHEY, SVGEGT. The CDR3, as DNA: TGTGCCAGCAGTTACGGGCCCATTGGCTACACCTTC. This sequence encodes CASSYGPIGYTF.

The J gene is TRBJ1-5, the V gene TRBV4-2; D is ambiguous. Deletions cut 0 bases from V and 5 bases from J, with 11 bases between. The CDR3 runs to 15 residues. Germline V gives CDR1 LGHNA, CDR2 YNFKEQ. The CDR3 sequence is CASSQDLRGYQPQHF. CDR3 in DNA: TGTGCCAGCAGCCAAGATCTACGAGGGTATCAGCCCCAGCATTTT.

The rearrangement joins TRBV27 to TRBJ1-5, with unresolved D. The CDR3 has 15 residues. Germline CDR1 MNHEY, CDR2 SMNVEV (reference sequence). V shed 1 base and J shed 0 bases, with 7 bases lying between them. In nucleotides, the CDR3 is TGTGCCAGCAGTTTATTAGCGGTTAGCAATCAGCCCCAGCATTTT. As protein: CASSLLAVSNQPQHF.

This chain uses TRBV2 with TRBJ2-2, with 12 bases fitting TRBD2. The junction had 16 bases not matched to a gene; V was cut back by 6 bases and J by 2 bases. The CDR3 is 20 amino acids. Germline V gives CDR1 SNHLY, CDR2 FYNNEI. The CDR3 loop reads CASSLTSGRPTRGNTGELFF. The CDR3 region has the DNA TGTGCCAGCAGCCTCACTAGCGGGAGGCCTACTCGGGGTAACACCGGGGAGCTGTTTTTT.

This clone was picked up a small number of times. The chain couples TRBV7-9 to TRBJ1-6, with 9 bases lining up with TRBD1. Germline V lookup: CDR1 SEHNR, CDR2 FQNEAQ (reference sequence). V dropped 0 bases and J dropped 6; count of bases not matched to a gene: 0. This CDR3 comprises 15 residues. The CDR3 nucleotides read TGTGCCAGCAGCTTAGCGACAGGGGGTAATTCACCCCTCCACTTT. Amino acids: CASSLATGGNSPLHF.